The T cell receptor (beta chain) described here comes from a study of cytomegalovirus exposure and HLA in healthy donors. Background on the study: Sequencing of about 179 million T cells in an earlier analysis found 100 million or so unique TCR beta sequences. Unique TCRs from HLA-typed donors, approximately 80 million of them, were held in an early data release.

Germline CDR1 SGHRS, CDR2 YFSETQ. The junction had 6 bases not matched to a gene; V was cut back by 0 bases and J by 4 bases. The CDR3 covers 16 residues. Amplification used 60 Vbeta primers and 13 Jbeta primers. The method was immunoSEQ multiplex PCR; TCRdb's version includes in-frame clones alone and lacks a portion of them. In the table there are 170,000 or so clones, 75% to 85% of which are singletons. Overall study findings and caveats: A further, later analysis showed that HLA-associated TCR beta chains (compared with equally common others) were more clonally expanded.

Points on this clone: Its cognate antigen is unknown.

Sequences were obtained from PBMCs. The V gene is TRBV5-1, the J gene TRBJ2-3; 9 positions agree with TRBD2. The receptor was isolated from a man aged 45-65 years in good health and CMV-seropositive. The CDR3 here is CASSLVSGGGSDTQYF. The CDR3 DNA reads as TGCGCCAGCAGCTTGGTTAGCGGGGGCGGATCAGATACGCAGTATTTT.